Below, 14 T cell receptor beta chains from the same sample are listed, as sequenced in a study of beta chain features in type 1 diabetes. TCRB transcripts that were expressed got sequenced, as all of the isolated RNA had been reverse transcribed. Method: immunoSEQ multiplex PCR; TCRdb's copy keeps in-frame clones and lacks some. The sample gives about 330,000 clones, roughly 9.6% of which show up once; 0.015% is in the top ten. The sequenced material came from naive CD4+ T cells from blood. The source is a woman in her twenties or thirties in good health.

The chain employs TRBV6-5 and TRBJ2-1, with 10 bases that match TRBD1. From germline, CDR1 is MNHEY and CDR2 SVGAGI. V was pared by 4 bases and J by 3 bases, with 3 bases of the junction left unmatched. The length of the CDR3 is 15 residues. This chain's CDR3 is CASSSDRGYYNEQFF. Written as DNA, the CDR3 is TGTGCCAGCAGTTCGGACAGGGGGTACTACAATGAGCAGTTCTTC.

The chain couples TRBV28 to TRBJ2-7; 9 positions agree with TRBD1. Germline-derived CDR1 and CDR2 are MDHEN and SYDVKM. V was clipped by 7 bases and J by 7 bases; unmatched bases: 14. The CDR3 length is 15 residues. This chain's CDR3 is CASTLRGQGWEEQYF. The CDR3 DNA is TGTGCCAGCACCTTAAGGGGACAGGGCTGGGAAGAGCAGTACTTC.

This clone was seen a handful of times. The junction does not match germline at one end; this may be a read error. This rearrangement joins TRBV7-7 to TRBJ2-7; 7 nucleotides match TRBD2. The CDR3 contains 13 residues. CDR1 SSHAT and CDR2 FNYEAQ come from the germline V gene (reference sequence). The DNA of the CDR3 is TGTGCTAGCAGCCCCGGGGGGTTTGGTGAGCAGTACTTC. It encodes CASSPGGFGEQYF.

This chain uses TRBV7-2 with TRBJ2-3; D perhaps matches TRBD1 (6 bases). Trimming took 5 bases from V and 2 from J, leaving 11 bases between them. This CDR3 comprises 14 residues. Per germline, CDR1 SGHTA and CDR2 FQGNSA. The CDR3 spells CASSLGHSTDTQYF. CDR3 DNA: TGTGCCAGCAGCCTGGGACACTCCACAGATACGCAGTATTTT.

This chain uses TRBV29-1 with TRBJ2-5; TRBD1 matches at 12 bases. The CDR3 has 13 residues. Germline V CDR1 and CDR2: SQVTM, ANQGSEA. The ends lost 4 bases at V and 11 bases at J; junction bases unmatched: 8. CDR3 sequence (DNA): TGCAGCGTTGGGGGACAGGGGGCAGGAGAGCAGTACTTC. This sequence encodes CSVGGQGAGEQYF. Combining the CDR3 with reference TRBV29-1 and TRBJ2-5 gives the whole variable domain SAVISQKPSRDICQRGTSLTIQCQVDSQVTMMFWYRQQPGQSLTLIATANQGSEATYESGFVIDKFPISRPNLTFSTLTVSNMSPEDSSIYLCSVGGQGAGEQYFGPGTRLLVL.

The DNA of the CDR3 is TGCAGCGTTGGCCGGGATTCCTCTTCCTGGGAGCAGTACTTC. It encodes CSVGRDSSSWEQYF. This rearrangement joins TRBV29-1 to TRBJ2-7; the D gene is possibly TRBD2 (5 bases). V shed 4 bases and J shed 7 bases, with 20 bases lying between them. This CDR3 contains 14 residues. Per germline, CDR1 SQVTM and CDR2 ANQGSEA.

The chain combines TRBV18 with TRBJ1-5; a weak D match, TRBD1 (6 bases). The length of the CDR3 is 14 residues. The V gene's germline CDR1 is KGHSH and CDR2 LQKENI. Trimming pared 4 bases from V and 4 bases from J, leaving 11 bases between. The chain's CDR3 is CASSHYGQNQPQHF. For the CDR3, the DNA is TGTGCCAGCTCACACTACGGACAGAATCAGCCCCAGCATTTT.

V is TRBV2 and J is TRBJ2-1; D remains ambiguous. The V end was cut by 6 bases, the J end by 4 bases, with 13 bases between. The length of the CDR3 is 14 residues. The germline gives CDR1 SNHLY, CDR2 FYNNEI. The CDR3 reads CASSLSGPYNEQFF. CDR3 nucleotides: TGTGCCAGCAGCCTTTCGGGTCCTTACAATGAGCAGTTCTTC.

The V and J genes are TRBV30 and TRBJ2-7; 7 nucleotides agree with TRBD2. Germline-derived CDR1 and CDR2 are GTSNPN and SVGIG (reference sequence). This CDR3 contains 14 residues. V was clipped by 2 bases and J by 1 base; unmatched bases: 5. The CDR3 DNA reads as TGTGCCTGGAGTACTTCGGGGGGATCCTACGAGCAGTACTTC. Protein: CAWSTSGGSYEQYF.

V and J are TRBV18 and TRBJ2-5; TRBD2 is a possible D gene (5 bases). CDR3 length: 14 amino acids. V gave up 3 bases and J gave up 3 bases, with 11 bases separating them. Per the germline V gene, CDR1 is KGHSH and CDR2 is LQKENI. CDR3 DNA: TGTGCCAGCTCACCCGTCGGACTGGAAGAGACCCAGTACTTC. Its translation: CASSPVGLEETQYF.

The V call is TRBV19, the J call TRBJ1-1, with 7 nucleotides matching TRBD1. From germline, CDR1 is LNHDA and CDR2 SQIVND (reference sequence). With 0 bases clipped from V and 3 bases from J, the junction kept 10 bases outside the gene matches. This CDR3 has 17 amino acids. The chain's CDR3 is CASSIDSRQGWDTEAFF. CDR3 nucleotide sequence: TGTGCCAGTAGTATAGATAGCCGACAGGGATGGGACACTGAAGCTTTCTTT. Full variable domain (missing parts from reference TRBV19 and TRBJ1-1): DGGITQSPKYLFRKEGQNVTLSCEQNLNHDAMYWYRQDPGQGLRLIYYSQIVNDFQKGDIAEGYSVSREKKESFPLTVTSAQKNPTAFYLCASSIDSRQGWDTEAFFGQGTRLTVV.

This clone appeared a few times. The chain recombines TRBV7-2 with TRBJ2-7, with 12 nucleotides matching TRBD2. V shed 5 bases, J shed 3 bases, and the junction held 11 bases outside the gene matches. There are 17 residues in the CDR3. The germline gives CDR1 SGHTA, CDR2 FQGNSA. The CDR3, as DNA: TGTGCCAGCAGCCCCCTCGGGACTAGCGGGTTAGTCTACGAGCAGTACTTC. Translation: CASSPLGTSGLVYEQYF.

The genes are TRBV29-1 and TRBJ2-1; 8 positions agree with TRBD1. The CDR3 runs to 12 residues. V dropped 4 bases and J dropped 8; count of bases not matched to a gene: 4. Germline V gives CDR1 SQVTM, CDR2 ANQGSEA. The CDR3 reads CSVVRGLDEQFF. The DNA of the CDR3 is TGCAGCGTTGTCAGGGGGCTAGATGAGCAGTTCTTC.

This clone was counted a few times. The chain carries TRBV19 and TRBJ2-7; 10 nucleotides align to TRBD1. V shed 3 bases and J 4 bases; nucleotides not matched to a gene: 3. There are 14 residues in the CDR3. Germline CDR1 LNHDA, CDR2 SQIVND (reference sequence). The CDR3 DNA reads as TGTGCCAGTAGTATCCGGGACAGGGGTTACGAGCAGTACTTC. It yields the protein CASSIRDRGYEQYF.